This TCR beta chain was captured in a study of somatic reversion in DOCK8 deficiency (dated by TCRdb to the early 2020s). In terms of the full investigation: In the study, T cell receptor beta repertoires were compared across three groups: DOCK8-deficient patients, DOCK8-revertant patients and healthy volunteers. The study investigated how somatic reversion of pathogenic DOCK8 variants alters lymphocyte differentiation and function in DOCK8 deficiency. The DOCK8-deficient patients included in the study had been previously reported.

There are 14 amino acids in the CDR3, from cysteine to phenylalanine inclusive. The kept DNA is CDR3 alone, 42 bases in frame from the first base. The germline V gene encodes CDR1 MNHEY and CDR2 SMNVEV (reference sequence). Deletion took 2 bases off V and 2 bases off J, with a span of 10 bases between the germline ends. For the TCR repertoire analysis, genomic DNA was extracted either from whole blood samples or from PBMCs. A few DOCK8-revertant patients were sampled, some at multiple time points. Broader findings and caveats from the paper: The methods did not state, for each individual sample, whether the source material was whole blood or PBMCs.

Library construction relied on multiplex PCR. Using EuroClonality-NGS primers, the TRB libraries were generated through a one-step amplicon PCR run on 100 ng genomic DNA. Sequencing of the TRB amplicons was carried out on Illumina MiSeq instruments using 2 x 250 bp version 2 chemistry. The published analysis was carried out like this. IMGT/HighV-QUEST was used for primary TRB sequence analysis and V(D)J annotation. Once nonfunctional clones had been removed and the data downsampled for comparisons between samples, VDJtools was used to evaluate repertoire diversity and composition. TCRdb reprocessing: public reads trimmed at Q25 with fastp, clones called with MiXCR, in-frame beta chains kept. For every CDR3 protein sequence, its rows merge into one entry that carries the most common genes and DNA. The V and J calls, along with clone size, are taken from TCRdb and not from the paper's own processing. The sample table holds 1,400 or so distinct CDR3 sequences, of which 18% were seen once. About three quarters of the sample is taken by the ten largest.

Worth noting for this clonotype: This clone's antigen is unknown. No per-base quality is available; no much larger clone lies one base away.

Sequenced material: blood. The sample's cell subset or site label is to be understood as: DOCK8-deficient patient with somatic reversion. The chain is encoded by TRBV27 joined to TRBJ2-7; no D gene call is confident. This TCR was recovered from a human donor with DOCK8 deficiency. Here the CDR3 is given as CASSLNPTTYEQYF. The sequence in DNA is TGTGCCAGCAGTTTAAATCCCACCACCTACGAGCAGTACTTC.